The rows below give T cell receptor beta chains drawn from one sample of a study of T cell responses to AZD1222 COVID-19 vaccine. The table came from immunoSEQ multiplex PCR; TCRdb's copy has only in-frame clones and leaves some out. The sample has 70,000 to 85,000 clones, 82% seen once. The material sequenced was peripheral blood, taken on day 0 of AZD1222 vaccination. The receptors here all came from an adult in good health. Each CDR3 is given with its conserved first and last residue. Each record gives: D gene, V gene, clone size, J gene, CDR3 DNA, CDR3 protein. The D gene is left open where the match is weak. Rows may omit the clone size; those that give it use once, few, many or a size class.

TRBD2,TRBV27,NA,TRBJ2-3,TGTGCCAGCAGTTTGCTGACTAGCGGGTCAGATACGCAGTATTTT,CASSLLTSGSDTQYF
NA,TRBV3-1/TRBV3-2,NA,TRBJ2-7,TGTGCCAGCAGCCAATGGGGCTCCTACGAGCAGTACTTC,CASSQWGSYEQYF
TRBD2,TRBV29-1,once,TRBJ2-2,TGCAGCGTCGTACCAGGACTAGCCGGCGGGGAGCTGTTTTTT,CSVVPGLAGGELFF
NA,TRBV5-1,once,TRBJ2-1,TGCGCCAGCAGCTTGTCCCCATCCGACACCAGGGCCTACAATGAGCAGTTCTTC,CASSLSPSDTRAYNEQFF
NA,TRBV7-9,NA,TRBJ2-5,TGTGCCAGCAGCTTAGACGCAGGGATGGAGACCCAGTACTTC,CASSLDAGMETQYF
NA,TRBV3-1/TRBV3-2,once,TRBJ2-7,TGTGCCAGCAGCCAAGTTCAGGGGCGGAGCGAGCAGTACTTC,CASSQVQGRSEQYF
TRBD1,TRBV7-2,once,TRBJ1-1,TGTGCCAGCAGCACGCAGGGGGGGACTGAAGCTTTCTTT,CASSTQGGTEAFF
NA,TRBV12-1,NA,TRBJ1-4,TGTGCCAGCAGCTCGGAAAAACTGTTTTTT,CASSSEKLFF
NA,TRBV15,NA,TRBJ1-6,TGTGCCACCAGCAGAGACAATAGGGCCCTCCACTTT,CATSRDNRALHF
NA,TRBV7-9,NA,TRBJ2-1,TGTGCCAGCTCCCTGGGCCGGGAAGGAGGCAATGAGCAGTTCTTC,CASSLGREGGNEQFF
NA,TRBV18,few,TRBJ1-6,TGTGCCAGCTCACCAGGGGTTAATTCACCCCTCCACTTT,CASSPGVNSPLHF
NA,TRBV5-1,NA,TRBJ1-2,TGCGCCAGCAGCTTGGCGGTAACGAACTATGGCTACACCTTC,CASSLAVTNYGYTF
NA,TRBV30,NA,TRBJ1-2,TGTGCCTGGAGCCACAAGGGACTCCCGGTTTTC,CAWSHKGLPVF
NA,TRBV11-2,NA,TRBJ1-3,TGTGCCAGCAGCTTAGGTTCGACAGGTGCAAACACCATATATTTT,CASSLGSTGANTIYF
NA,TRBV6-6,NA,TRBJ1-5,TGTGCCCATGGGGCCCAGGCGATCCGGCAGCCCCAGCATTTT,CAHGAQAIRQPQHF
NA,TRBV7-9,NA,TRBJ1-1,TGTGCCAGCAGCTTATCCATGGGACACACTGAAGCTTTCTTT,CASSLSMGHTEAFF
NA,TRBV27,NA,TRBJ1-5,TGTGCCAGCAGTGGGAGGGGGTCCAATCAGCCCCAGCATTTT,CASSGRGSNQPQHF
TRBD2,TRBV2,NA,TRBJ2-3,TGTGCCAGCAGTGAAGGGACTAGCGGGGGCACAGATACGCAGTATTTT,CASSEGTSGGTDTQYF
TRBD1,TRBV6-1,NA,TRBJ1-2,TGTGCCAGCAGTGGGAGCCCCTCAGGGGGCCGCTATGGCTACACCTTC,CASSGSPSGGRYGYTF
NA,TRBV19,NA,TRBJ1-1,TGTGCCAGTAGTAACCAGAGGATGAACACTGAAGCTTTCTTT,CASSNQRMNTEAFF
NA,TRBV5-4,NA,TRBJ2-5,TGTGCCAGCAGCTTGAGAGTCGGGGTAGAGACCCAGTACTTC,CASSLRVGVETQYF
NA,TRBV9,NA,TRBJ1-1,TGTGCCAGCAGCGCCGGGGGACGGAACACTGAAGCTTTCTTT,CASSAGGRNTEAFF
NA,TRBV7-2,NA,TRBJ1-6,TGTGCCAGCAGGCGGGACCGCAGCTCCTATAATTCACCCCTCCACTTT,CASRRDRSSYNSPLHF